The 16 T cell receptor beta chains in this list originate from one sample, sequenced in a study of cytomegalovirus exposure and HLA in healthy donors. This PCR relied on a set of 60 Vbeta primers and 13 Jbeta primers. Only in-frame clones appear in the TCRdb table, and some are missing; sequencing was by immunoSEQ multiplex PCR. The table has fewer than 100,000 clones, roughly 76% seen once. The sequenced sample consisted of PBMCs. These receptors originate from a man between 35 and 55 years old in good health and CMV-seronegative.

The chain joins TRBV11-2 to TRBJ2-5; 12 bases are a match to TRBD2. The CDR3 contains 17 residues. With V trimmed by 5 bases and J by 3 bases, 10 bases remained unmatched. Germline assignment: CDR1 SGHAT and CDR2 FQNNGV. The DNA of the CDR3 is TGTGCCAGCAGCCGGACTAGCGGGGTGGGGCGGGAAGAGACCCAGTACTTC. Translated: CASSRTSGVGREETQYF. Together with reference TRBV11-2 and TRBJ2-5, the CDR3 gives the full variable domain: EAGVAQSPRYKIIEKRQSVAFWCNPISGHATLYWYQQILGQGPKLLIQFQNNGVVDDSQLPKDRFSAERLKGVDSTLKIQPAKLEDSAVYLCASSRTSGVGREETQYFGPGTRLLVL.

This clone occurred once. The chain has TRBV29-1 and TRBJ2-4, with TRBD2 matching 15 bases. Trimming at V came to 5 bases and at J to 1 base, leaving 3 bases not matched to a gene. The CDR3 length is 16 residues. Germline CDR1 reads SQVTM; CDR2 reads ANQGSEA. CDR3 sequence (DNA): TGCAGCGTTCGGACTAGCGGGAGGGCTGCCAAAAACATTCAGTACTTC. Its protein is CSVRTSGRAAKNIQYF.

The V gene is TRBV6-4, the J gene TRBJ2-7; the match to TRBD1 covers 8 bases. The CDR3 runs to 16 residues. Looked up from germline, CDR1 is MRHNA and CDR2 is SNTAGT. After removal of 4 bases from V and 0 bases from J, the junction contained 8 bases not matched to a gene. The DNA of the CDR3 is TGTGCCAGCAGTGCCGGGACAGGATCGAGCTCCTACGAGCAGTACTTC. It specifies CASSAGTGSSSYEQYF.

CDR3: CASSPLGTGAGKLFF. The CDR3 coding sequence is TGCGCCAGCTCCCCGCTCGGGACAGGTGCTGGAAAACTGTTTTTT. This sequence joins TRBV5-1 and TRBJ1-4; 8 positions agree with TRBD1. This CDR3 contains 15 residues. The V and J ends lost 7 bases and 10 bases, in that order; junction bases with no gene match: 15. Germline V gives CDR1 SGHRS, CDR2 YFSETQ. Based on the CDR3 plus reference TRBV5-1 and TRBJ1-4, the full variable domain is KAGVTQTPRYLIKTRGQQVTLSCSPISGHRSVSWYQQTPGQGLQFLFEYFSETQRNKGNFPGRFSGRQFSNSRSEMNVSTLELGDSALYLCASSPLGTGAGKLFFGSGTQLSVL.

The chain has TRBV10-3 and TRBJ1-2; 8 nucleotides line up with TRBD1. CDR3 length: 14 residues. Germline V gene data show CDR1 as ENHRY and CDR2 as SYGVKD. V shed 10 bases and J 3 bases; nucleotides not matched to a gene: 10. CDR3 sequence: CASQGAQGDYGYTF. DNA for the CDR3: TGTGCCAGCCAGGGGGCGCAGGGGGACTATGGCTACACCTTC.

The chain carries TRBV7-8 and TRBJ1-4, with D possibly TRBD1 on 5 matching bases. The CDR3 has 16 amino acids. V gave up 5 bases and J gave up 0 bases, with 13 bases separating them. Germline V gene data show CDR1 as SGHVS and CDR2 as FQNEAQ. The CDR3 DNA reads TGTGCCAGCAGCGGGGAAACCAGGGCAACTAATGAAAAACTGTTTTTT. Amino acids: CASSGETRATNEKLFF.

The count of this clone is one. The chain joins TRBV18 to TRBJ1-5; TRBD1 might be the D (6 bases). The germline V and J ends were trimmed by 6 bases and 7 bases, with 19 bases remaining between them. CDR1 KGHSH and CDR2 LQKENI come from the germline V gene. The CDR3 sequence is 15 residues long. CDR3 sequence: CASSQSQGSRQPQHF. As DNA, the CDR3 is TGTGCCAGCTCTCAATCACAGGGTAGTAGGCAGCCCCAGCATTTT.

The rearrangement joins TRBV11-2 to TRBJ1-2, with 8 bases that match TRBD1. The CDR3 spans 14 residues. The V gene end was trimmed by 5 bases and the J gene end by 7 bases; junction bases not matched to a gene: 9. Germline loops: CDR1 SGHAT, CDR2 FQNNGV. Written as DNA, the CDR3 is TGTGCCAGCAGCCTCCGGACAGGGACTCTTGGCTACACCTTC. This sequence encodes CASSLRTGTLGYTF.

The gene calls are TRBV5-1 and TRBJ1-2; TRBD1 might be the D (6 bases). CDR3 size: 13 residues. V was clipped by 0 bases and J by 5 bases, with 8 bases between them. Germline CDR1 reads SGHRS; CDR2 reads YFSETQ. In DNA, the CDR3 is TGCGCCAGCAGCTTGGGACAGGAATATGGCTACACCTTC. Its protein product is CASSLGQEYGYTF.

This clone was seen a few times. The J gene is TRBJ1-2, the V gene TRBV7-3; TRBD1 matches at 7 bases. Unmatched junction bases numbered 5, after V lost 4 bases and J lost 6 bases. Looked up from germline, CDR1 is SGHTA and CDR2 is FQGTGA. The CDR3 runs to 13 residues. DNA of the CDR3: TGTGCCAGCAGCTCGACAGGGTCGCATGGCTACACCTTC. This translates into CASSSTGSHGYTF.

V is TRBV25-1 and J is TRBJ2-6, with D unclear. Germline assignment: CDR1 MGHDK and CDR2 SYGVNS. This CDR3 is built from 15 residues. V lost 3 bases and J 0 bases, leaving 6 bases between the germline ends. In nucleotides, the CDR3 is TGTGCCAGCAGTGAGTACAACTCTGGGGCCAACGTCCTGACTTTC. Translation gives CASSEYNSGANVLTF.

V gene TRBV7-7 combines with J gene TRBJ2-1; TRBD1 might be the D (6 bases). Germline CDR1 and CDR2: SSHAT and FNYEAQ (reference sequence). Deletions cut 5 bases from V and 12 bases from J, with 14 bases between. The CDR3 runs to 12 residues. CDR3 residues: CASSPLQGAQFF. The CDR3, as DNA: TGTGCCAGCAGCCCATTACAGGGAGCGCAGTTCTTC.

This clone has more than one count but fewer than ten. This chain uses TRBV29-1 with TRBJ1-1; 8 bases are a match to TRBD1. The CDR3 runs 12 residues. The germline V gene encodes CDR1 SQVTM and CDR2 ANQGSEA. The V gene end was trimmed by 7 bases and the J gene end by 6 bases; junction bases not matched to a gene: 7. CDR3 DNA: TGCAGCGGCAGCGACAGGGGCGCTGAAGCTTTCTTT. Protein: CSGSDRGAEAFF.

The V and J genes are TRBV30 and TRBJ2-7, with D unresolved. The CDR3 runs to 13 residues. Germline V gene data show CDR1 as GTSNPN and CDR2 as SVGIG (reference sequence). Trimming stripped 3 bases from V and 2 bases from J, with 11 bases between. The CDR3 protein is CAWRSLYTYEQYF. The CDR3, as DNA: TGTGCCTGGAGATCGCTCTATACCTACGAGCAGTACTTC.

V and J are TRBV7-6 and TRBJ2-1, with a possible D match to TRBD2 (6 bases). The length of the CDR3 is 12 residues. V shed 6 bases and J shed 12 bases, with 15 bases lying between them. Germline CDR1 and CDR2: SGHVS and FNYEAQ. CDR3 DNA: TGTGCCAGCAGTGGGGGAGGTTTAGTGCAGTTCTTC. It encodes CASSGGGLVQFF.

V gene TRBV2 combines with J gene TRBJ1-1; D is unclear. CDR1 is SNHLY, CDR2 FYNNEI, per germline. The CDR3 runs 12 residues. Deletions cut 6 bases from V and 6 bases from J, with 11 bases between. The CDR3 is CASRPGSAEAFF. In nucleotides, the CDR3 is TGTGCCAGCAGGCCCGGGTCCGCTGAAGCTTTCTTT.